This T cell receptor (beta chain) stems from a study of response to subunit inactivated influenza vaccine. Per germline, CDR1 MNHNS and CDR2 SASEGT. J was trimmed by 7 bases and V by 10 bases; bases with no gene match: 11. The length of the CDR3 is 14 residues. TCRdb fed the RT-PCR reads into MiXCR, producing one record per CDR3 protein. The table lists approximately 530,000 distinct CDR3 sequences, about 7.6% of them singletons, with approximately 12% in the top ten. This clonotype has more than one count but fewer than ten. Its antigen is unidentified. Regarding the study as a whole: Authors suggested that a seasonal influenza vaccination recruits few new T cells each time.

The sequencing used PBMCs from blood, collected roughly 24 months after vaccination. J is TRBJ1-5 and V is TRBV6-1; 9 bases agree with TRBD1. This TCR was sampled from a man aged 50-75 years who received an inactivated influenza vaccine. CDR3 in DNA: TGTGCCACCAGGGGGACAGGGAACGGCCAGCCCCAGCATTTT. This codes for CATRGTGNGQPQHF.